The sequence of this T cell receptor beta chain was determined in a study of cytomegalovirus exposure and HLA in healthy donors. The study, taken as a whole, reports: Common viral pathogens seemed to be connected with several of the most significant clusters, according to a later analysis. TRBV6-2, TRBV6-3 and some other V segments were unresolvable in 87-base-pair reads. As immune exposure information, only CMV serostatus was available.

Nominal health characterized the donors when sampled, though unrecorded immune exposures were likely. Germline V CDR1 and CDR2: MGHRA, YSYEKL. CDR3 length: 14 amino acids. Trimming cost V 3 bases and J 3 bases; bases outside gene matches: 5. This clone was counted once. The antigen is not known. 60 Vbeta and 13 Jbeta primers were used in PCR. Using immunoSEQ multiplex PCR, the repertoire was profiled, and TCRdb retains in-frame clones only, with some absent. The table shows approximately 150,000 clones, with approximately 73% occurring only once. The genes are TRBV4-1 and TRBJ2-7; the match to TRBD1 covers 7 bases. The sequenced sample consisted of PBMCs. The sequence came from a man younger than 40 in good health and CMV-seropositive. The CDR3 sequence is CASSQGDRFYEQYF. Written as DNA, the CDR3 is TGCGCCAGCAGCCAGGGGGACAGATTCTACGAGCAGTACTTC.